This T cell receptor beta chain was identified in a study of OX40 agonist ivuxolimab in advanced cancers. Study as a whole: Age averaged about 60 years (range roughly 23 to 85), and 82.7% were male. Previous treatment with anti-PD-1, anti-PD-L1 or anti-CTLA-4 therapy was allowed; about 37% had received some.

As concerns this clone: Antigen specificity is unknown.

The CDR3 length is 12 residues. V lost 9 bases, J lost 2 bases, and 11 bases lay in between. The V gene's germline CDR1 is SGHTA and CDR2 FQGTGA. Libraries were prepared by immunoSEQ multiplex PCR; TCRdb keeps only in-frame clonotypes and omits some of them. The table lists roughly 83,000 clones, less than 85% of them singletons. Study results and limitations: Which antigen the expanded peripheral T cells recognized is unknown.

At baseline, cycle 4 day 1, and cycle 7 day 1, blood was sampled. The TCR sequence derives from an adult with an advanced solid tumor such as melanoma, head and neck, liver or kidney cancer. The sample consisted of CD4+ or CD8+ T cells sorted from blood, taken in a trial of the OX40 agonist ivuxolimab. V gene TRBV7-3 combines with J gene TRBJ2-7, with D hard to call. The CDR3 DNA is TGTGCCAGTATGGGTACAACCTACGAGCAGTACTTC. Translating it yields CASMGTTYEQYF.